This entry lists 10 T cell receptor beta chains sequenced from one sample in a study of blood T cell repertoires in COVID-19. Repertoires were generated with immunoSEQ multiplex PCR, while TCRdb's copy carries only in-frame clones and drops some. The data show around 160,000 clones, approximately 88% seen once. The sequencing input was peripheral blood. The receptors shown here come from a man aged 60 to 69 with acute or convalescent COVID-19.

The genes are TRBV29-1 and TRBJ1-2, with D hard to call. V lost 6 bases and J 0 bases, leaving 8 bases between the germline ends. Germline CDR1 is SQVTM and CDR2 is ANQGSEA. This CDR3 region has 12 residues. In DNA, the CDR3 is TGCAGCGTAGCGGTTCCTAACTATGGCTACACCTTC. Protein: CSVAVPNYGYTF.

The V gene is TRBV6-5, the J gene TRBJ1-5; D perhaps matches TRBD1 (5 bases). CDR1 is MNHEY, CDR2 SVGAGI, per germline. The CDR3 sequence is 12 residues long. With 6 bases removed from V and 8 bases from J, the gap between germline ends came to 11 bases. The CDR3 sequence: CASRRGTEPQHF. In DNA, the CDR3 is TGTGCCAGCAGGAGAGGGACTGAGCCCCAGCATTTT.

The chain uses TRBV20-1 and TRBJ2-5; D ambiguous. This CDR3 spans 11 amino acids. Germline V CDR1 and CDR2: DFQATT, SNEGSKA (reference sequence). V was cut by 6 bases and J by 1 base, with 6 bases left in between. The CDR3 DNA reads TGCAGTGCCGAGCCCCAAGAGACCCAGTACTTC. This gives the protein CSAEPQETQYF.

The chain has TRBV3-1 (or the pseudogene TRBV3-2) and TRBJ2-1, with 11 positions matching TRBD1. CDR1 and CDR2 (germline): LGHDT, YNNKEL (reference sequence). Unmatched junction bases numbered 9, after V lost 4 bases and J lost 7 bases. The CDR3 has 16 amino acids. For the CDR3, the DNA is TGTGCCAGCAGCCCGGACAGGGGGCGCGTTATGAATGAGCAGTTCTTC. Encoded protein: CASSPDRGRVMNEQFF.

Only one count was recorded for this clone. The chain links TRBV5-1 to TRBJ1-4; possible D gene TRBD1, 6 bases. Trimming took off 4 bases at V and 7 bases at J, with 23 bases between the two ends. This CDR3 contains 17 residues. CDR1 SGHRS and CDR2 YFSETQ come from the germline V gene. DNA for the CDR3: TGCGCCAGCAGCCAAAGAGGAGCGGGGGGCGCGGGTGAAAAACTGTTTTTT. It is translated as CASSQRGAGGAGEKLFF. The complete variable domain, with remaining parts taken from reference TRBV5-1 and TRBJ1-4, reads KAGVTQTPRYLIKTRGQQVTLSCSPISGHRSVSWYQQTPGQGLQFLFEYFSETQRNKGNFPGRFSGRQFSNSRSEMNVSTLELGDSALYLCASSQRGAGGAGEKLFFGSGTQLSVL.

V and J are TRBV5-6 and TRBJ2-7; D is perhaps TRBD2 (6 bases). CDR1 is SGHDT and CDR2 is YYEEEE in the germline V gene. The CDR3 has 14 amino acids. The V gene lost 4 bases and the J gene lost 2 bases, with 13 bases spanning the gap. This chain's CDR3 is CASSPRPGAYEQYF. The DNA of the CDR3 is TGTGCCAGCAGCCCGCGGCCGGGGGCCTACGAGCAGTACTTC.

The rearrangement uses TRBV13 and TRBJ2-1; D not certain. This CDR3 comprises 12 residues. Trimming took off 1 base at V and 10 bases at J, with 8 bases between the two ends. CDR1 and CDR2 (germline): PRHDT, FYEKMQ (reference sequence). In DNA, the CDR3 is TGTGCCAGCAGCTTAGAGAGGCAGGAGCAGTTCTTC. Protein: CASSLERQEQFF. Complete variable domain (other parts from reference TRBV13 and TRBJ2-1): AAGVIQSPRHLIKEKRETATLKCYPIPRHDTVYWYQQGPGQDPQFLISFYEKMQSDKGSIPDRFSAQQFSDYHSELNMSSLELGDSALYFCASSLERQEQFFGPGTRLTVL.

This chain joins TRBV6-6 and TRBJ1-5; 7 nucleotides agree with TRBD1. This CDR3 comprises 13 residues. In germline, CDR1 is MNHNY, CDR2 SVGAGI (reference sequence). The V gene end was trimmed by 7 bases and the J gene end by 6 bases; junction bases not matched to a gene: 6. This chain's CDR3 is CASTRQGGQPQHF. In DNA, the CDR3 is TGTGCCAGCACCCGACAGGGCGGTCAGCCCCAGCATTTT.

This clone turned up a few times. V and J are TRBV5-1 and TRBJ1-2, with D uncertain. The CDR3 runs to 15 residues. In germline, CDR1 is SGHRS, CDR2 YFSETQ. V was shortened by 0 bases and J by 7 bases, with 16 bases between the two germline ends. For the CDR3, the DNA is TGCGCCAGCAGCTTGGCTACAAGGACTTCATTTGGCTACACCTTC. Encoded protein: CASSLATRTSFGYTF. Full variable domain (remainder filled in from reference TRBV5-1 and TRBJ1-2): KAGVTQTPRYLIKTRGQQVTLSCSPISGHRSVSWYQQTPGQGLQFLFEYFSETQRNKGNFPGRFSGRQFSNSRSEMNVSTLELGDSALYLCASSLATRTSFGYTFGSGTRLTVV.

The CDR3 bases are TGCGCCAGCAGCTCAACTAGCGGGGGGCACTACAATGAGCAGTTCTTC. The encoded protein is CASSSTSGGHYNEQFF. The V call is TRBV5-1, the J call TRBJ2-1, with TRBD2 identical over 12 bases. This CDR3 comprises 16 residues. Trimming took 3 bases from V and 3 from J; bases not matched to a gene: 4. The germline gives CDR1 SGHRS, CDR2 YFSETQ. Complete variable domain (other parts from reference TRBV5-1 and TRBJ2-1): KAGVTQTPRYLIKTRGQQVTLSCSPISGHRSVSWYQQTPGQGLQFLFEYFSETQRNKGNFPGRFSGRQFSNSRSEMNVSTLELGDSALYLCASSSTSGGHYNEQFFGPGTRLTVL.